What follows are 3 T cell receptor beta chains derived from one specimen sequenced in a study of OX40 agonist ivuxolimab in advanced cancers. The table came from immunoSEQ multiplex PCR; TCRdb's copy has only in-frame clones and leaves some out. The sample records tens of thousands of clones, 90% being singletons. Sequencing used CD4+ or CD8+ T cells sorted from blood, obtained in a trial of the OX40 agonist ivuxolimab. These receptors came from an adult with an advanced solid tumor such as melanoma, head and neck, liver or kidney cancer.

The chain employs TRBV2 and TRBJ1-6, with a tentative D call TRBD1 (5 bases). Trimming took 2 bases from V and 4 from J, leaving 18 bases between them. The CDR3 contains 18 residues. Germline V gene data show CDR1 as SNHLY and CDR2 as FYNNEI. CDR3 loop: CASSERGTGTYYNSPLHF. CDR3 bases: TGTGCCAGCAGTGAAAGGGGAACCGGAACCTATTATAATTCACCCCTCCACTTT.

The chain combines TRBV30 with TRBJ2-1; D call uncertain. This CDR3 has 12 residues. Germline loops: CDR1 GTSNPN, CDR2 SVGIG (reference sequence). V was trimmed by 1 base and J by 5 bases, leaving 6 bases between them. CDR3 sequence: CAWSGLNNEQFF. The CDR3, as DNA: TGTGCCTGGAGTGGCTTGAACAATGAGCAGTTCTTC.

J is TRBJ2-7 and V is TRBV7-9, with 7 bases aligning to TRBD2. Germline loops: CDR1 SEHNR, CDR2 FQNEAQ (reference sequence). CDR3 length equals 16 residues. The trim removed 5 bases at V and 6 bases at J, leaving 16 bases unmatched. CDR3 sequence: CASSPSPPRGLGEQYF. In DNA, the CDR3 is TGTGCCAGCAGCCCGAGTCCCCCGCGGGGGTTAGGCGAGCAGTACTTC.